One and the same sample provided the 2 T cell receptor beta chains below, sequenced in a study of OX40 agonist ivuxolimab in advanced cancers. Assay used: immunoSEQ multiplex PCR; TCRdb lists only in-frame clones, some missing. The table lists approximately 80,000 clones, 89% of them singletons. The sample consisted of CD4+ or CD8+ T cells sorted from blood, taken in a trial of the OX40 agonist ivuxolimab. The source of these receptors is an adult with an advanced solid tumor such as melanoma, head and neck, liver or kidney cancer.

In DNA form, the CDR3 reads TGTGCCAGCCGAGCGAGGGCGATGAACACTGAAGCTTTCTTT. Translated: CASRARAMNTEAFF. This chain links TRBV6-5 with TRBJ1-1; D is uncertain. CDR3 length: 14 amino acids. In germline, CDR1 is MNHEY, CDR2 SVGAGI. Trimming removed 8 bases at V and 0 bases at J, with 13 bases between.

The CDR3 sequence: CASTPRDRVIDTQYF. CDR3 coding DNA: TGTGCCAGCACCCCCCGGGACAGGGTGATAGATACGCAGTATTTT. The chain links TRBV28 to TRBJ2-3, with 9 bases matching TRBD1. The germline V gene has CDR1 MDHEN and CDR2 SYDVKM. The CDR3 extends over 15 amino acids. V gave up 7 bases and J gave up 5 bases; unmatched junction bases: 10.